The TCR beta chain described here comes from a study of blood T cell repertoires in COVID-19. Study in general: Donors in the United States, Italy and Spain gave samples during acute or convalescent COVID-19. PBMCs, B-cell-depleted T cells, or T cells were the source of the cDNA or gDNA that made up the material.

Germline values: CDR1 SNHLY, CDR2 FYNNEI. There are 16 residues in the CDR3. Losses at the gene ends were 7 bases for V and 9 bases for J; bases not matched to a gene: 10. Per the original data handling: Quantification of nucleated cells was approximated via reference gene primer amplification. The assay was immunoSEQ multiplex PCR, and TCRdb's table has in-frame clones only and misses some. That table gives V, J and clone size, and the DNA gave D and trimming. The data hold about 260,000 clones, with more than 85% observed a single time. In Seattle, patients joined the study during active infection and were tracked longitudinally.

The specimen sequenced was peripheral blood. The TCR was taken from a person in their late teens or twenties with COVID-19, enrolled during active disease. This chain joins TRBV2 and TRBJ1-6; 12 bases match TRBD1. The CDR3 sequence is CASTTTGTGGRSPLHF. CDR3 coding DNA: TGTGCCAGCACCACTACCGGGACAGGGGGCCGTTCACCCCTCCACTTT.